This T cell receptor (beta chain) is drawn from a study of T cell changes during pregnancy in multiple sclerosis. This clone is a singleton in its sample. The CDR3 runs 13 residues. The germline V and J ends were trimmed by 6 bases and 5 bases, with 10 bases remaining between them. CDR1 and CDR2 (germline): LNHNV, YYDKDF (reference sequence). Measured with immunoSEQ multiplex PCR; TCRdb has only the in-frame clones, and not every one. The table includes around 80,000 clones, just over 90% detected once. The sample was peripheral blood, taken before pregnancy. This sequence was found in a female donor with multiple sclerosis, enrolled in a pregnancy study. This chain uses TRBV15 with TRBJ2-2; TRBD2 is a possible D gene (5 bases). The CDR3, as DNA: TGTGCCACCAGGGGCACGGGAACCGGGGAGCTGTTTTTT. Amino acid sequence: CATRGTGTGELFF.